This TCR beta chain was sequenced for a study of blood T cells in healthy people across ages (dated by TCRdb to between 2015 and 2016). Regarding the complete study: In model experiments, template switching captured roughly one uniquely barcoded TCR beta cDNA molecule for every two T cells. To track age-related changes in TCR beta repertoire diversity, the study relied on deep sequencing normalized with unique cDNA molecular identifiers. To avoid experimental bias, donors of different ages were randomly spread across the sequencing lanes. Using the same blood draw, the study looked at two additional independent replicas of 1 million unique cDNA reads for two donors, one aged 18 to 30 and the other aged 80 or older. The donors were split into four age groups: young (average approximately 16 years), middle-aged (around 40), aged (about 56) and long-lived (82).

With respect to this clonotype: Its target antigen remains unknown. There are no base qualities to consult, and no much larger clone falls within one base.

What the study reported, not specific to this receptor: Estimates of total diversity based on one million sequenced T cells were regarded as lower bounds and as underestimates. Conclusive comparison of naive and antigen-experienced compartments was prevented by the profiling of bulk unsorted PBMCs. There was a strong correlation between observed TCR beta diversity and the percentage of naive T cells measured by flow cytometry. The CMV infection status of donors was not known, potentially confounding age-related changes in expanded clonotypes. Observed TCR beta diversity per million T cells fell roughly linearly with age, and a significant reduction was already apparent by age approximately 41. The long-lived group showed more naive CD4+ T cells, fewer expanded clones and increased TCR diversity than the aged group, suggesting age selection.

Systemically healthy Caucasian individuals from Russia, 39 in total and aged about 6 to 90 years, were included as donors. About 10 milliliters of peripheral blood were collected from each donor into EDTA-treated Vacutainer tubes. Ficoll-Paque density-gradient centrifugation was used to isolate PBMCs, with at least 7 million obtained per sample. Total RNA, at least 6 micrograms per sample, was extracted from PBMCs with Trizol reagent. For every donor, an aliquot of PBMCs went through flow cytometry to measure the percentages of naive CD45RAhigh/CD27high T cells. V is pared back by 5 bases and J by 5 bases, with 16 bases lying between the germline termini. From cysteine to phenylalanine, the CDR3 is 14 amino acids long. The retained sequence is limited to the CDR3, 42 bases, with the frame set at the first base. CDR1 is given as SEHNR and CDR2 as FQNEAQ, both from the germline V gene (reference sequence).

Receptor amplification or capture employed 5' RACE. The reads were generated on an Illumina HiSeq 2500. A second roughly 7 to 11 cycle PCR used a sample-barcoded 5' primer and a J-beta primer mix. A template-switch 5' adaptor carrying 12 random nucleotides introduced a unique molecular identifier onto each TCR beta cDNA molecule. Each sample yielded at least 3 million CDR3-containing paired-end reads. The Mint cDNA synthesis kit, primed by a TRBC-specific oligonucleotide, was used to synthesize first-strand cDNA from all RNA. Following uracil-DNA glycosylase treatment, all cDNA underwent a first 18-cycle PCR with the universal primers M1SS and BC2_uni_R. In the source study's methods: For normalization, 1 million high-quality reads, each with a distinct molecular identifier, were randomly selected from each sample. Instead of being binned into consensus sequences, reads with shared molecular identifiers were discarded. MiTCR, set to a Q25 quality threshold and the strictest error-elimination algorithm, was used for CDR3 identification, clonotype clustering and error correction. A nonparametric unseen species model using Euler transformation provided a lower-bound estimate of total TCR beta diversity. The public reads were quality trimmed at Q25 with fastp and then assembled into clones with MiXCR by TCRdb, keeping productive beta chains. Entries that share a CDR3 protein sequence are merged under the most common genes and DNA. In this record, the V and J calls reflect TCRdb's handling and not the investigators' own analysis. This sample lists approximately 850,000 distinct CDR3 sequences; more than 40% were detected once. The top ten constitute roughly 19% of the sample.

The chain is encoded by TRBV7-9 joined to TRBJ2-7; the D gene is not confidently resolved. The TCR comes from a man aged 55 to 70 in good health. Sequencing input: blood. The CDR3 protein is CASSRRTANDEQYF. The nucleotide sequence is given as TGTGCCAGCAGCCGGAGAACAGCGAACGACGAGCAGTACTTC. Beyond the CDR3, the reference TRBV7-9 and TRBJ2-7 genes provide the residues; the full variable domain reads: DTGVSQNPRHKITKRGQNVTFRCDPISEHNRLYWYRQTLGQGPEFLTYFQNEAQLEKSRLLSDRFSAERPKGSFSTLEIQRTEQGDSAMYLCASSRRTANDEQYFGPGTRLTVT.